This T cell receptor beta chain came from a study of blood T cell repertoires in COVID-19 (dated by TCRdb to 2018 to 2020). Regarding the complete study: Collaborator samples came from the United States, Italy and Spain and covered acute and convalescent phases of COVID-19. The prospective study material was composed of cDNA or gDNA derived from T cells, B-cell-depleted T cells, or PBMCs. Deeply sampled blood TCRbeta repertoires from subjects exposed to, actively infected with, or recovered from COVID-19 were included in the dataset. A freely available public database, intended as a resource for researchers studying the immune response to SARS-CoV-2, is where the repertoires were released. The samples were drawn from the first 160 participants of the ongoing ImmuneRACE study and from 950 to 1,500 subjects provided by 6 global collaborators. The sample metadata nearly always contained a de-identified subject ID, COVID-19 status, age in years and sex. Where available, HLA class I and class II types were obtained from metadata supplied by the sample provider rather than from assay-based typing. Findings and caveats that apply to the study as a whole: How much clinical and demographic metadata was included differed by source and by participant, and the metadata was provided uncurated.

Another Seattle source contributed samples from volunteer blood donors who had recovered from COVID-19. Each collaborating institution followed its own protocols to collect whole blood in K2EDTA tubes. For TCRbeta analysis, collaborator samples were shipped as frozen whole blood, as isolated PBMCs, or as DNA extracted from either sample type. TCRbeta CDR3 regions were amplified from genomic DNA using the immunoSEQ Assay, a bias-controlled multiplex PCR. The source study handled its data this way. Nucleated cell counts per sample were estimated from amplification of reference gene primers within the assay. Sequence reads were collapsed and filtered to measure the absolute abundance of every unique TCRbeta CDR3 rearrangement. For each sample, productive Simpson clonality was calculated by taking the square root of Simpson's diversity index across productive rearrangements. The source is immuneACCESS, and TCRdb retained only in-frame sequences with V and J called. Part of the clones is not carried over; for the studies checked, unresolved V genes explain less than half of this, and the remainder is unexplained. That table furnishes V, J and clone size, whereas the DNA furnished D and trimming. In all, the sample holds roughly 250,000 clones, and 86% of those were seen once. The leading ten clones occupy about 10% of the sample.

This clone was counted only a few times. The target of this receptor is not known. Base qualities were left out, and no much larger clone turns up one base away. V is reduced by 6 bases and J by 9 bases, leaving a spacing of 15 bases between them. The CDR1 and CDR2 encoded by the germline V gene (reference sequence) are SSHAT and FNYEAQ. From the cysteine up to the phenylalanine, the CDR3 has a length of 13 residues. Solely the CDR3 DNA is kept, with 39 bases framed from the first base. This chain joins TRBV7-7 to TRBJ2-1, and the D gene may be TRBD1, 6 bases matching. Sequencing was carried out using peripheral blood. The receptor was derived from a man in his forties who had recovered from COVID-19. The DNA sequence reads TGTGCCAGCAGTATCACAGGGTCGAGTGAGCAGTTCTTC. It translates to CASSITGSSEQFF.